One and the same sample provided the 27 T cell receptor beta chains below, sequenced in a study of graft-versus-host responses after intestinal transplantation. Sequencing used immunoSEQ multiplex PCR; TCRdb keeps in-frame clones, though not all of them. There are about 8,000 clones in the sample; around 30% occur only once, and approximately 2.1% lies in the top ten. Responders labeled with CFSE (approximately 200,000) were plated with approximately 200,000 irradiated, violet-dye-labeled stimulators. This specimen was alloreactive CD8+ T cells from a mixed lymphocyte reaction culture, taken before intestinal transplant. Subset indicated: CFSE-low proliferating T cells sorted from roughly 6-day pre-transplant mixed lymphocyte reaction (GvH or HvG direction). Every receptor here comes from a human patient who received an intestinal transplant.

This chain connects TRBV6-1 to TRBJ2-7; unclear D gene. V lost 0 bases to trimming and J lost 4 bases, with 13 bases between them. The CDR3 covers 15 residues. In germline, CDR1 is MNHNS, CDR2 SASEGT. CDR3 in amino acids: CASSEAQDGAYEQYF. CDR3 in DNA: TGTGCCAGCAGTGAAGCGCAAGACGGAGCTTACGAGCAGTACTTC.

The rearrangement joins TRBV11-2 to TRBJ2-1; D ambiguous. Germline CDR1 reads SGHAT; CDR2 reads FQNNGV. CDR3 size: 15 residues. V lost 1 base, J lost 0 bases, and 7 bases lay in between. This chain's CDR3 is CASSLVLRSYNEQFF. The DNA for the CDR3 is TGTGCCAGCAGCTTAGTACTCCGCTCCTACAATGAGCAGTTCTTC.

The V gene is TRBV7-9, the J gene TRBJ1-1; tentative D call: TRBD1 (6 bases). There are 14 residues in the CDR3. V lost 5 bases to trimming and J lost 7 bases, with 17 bases between them. Germline CDR1 and CDR2: SEHNR and FQNEAQ (reference sequence). The DNA for the CDR3 is TGTGCCAGCAGCCCACCGGTGGGACAACATGAAGCTTTCTTT. Encoded protein: CASSPPVGQHEAFF.

This clone was picked up a small number of times. The V and J genes are TRBV9 and TRBJ2-5; weak D call: TRBD1 (6 bases). Germline V gene sequence: CDR1 SGDLS, CDR2 YYNGEE. V was pared by 2 bases and J by 4 bases, with 12 bases between. This CDR3 comprises 14 residues. The CDR3 DNA reads as TGTGCCAGCAGCGTTTCAGGGGCTGTAGAGACCCAGTACTTC. Translated: CASSVSGAVETQYF. Based on the CDR3 plus reference TRBV9 and TRBJ2-5, the full variable domain is DSGVTQTPKHLITATGQRVTLRCSPRSGDLSVYWYQQSLDQGLQFLIQYYNGEERAKGNILERFSAQQFPDLHSELNLSSLELGDSALYFCASSVSGAVETQYFGPGTRLLVL.

In its sample, this clone was seen a few times. V usage is TRBV27 and J usage is TRBJ1-5, with 8 bases aligning to TRBD1. With V trimmed by 3 bases and J by 4 bases, 2 bases remained unmatched. Germline CDR1 and CDR2: MNHEY and SMNVEV (reference sequence). CDR3 length: 14 amino acids. CDR3 coding DNA: TGTGCCAGCAGTTTGACAGGGGCGAATCAGCCCCAGCATTTT. Protein sequence: CASSLTGANQPQHF.

V is TRBV11-3 and J is TRBJ1-1, with D unresolved. The germline V gene encodes CDR1 SGHNT and CDR2 YENEEA. The V gene lost 0 bases and the J gene lost 0 bases, with 8 bases spanning the gap. The CDR3 contains 15 residues. CDR3 residues: CASSLDLIMNTEAFF. The CDR3 DNA is TGTGCCAGCAGCTTAGATCTTATAATGAACACTGAAGCTTTCTTT.

This chain links TRBV10-3 with TRBJ2-3, with 10 positions matching TRBD1. The CDR3 is 16 residues long. V was clipped by 2 bases and J by 0 bases; unmatched bases: 2. Germline CDR1 is ENHRY and CDR2 is SYGVKD. DNA of the CDR3: TGTGCCATCAGTGAGATGGGACAGGGGAGCACAGATACGCAGTATTTT. Translating it yields CAISEMGQGSTDTQYF.

In its sample, this clone was seen a few times. The chain recombines TRBV6-6 with TRBJ2-2; TRBD2 matches 10 bases. This CDR3 region has 15 residues. V shed 5 bases, J shed 8 bases, and the junction held 8 bases outside the gene matches. The germline gives CDR1 MNHNY, CDR2 SVGAGI (reference sequence). CDR3 DNA sequence: TGTGCCAGCAGTGAGATTAGCGGGGGGATGGGGGAGCTGTTTTTT. This translates into CASSEISGGMGELFF.

This clone rates as medium-sized (0.01 to 0.1%). The gene calls are TRBV25-1 and TRBJ2-7; D is possibly TRBD2 (7 bases). Trimming stripped 7 bases from V and 5 bases from J, with 15 bases between. Germline V CDR1 and CDR2: MGHDK, SYGVNS. CDR3 size: 13 residues. The CDR3 DNA sequence: TGTGCCAGCAACCCCGGGGGGCCCAACGAGCAGTACTTC. This gives the protein CASNPGGPNEQYF.

The J gene is TRBJ1-1, the V gene TRBV7-2; no clear D gene. The CDR3 runs to 14 residues. Between the trimmed V and J ends, which lost 7 bases and 5 bases, there was a span of 17 bases. Germline-derived CDR1 and CDR2 are SGHTA and FQGNSA. The CDR3 nucleotides read TGTGCCAGCACCCACATTGACGGCGGGACTGAAGCTTTCTTT. Translating it yields CASTHIDGGTEAFF.

The chain couples TRBV6-5 to TRBJ2-3; 7 nucleotides agree with TRBD2. The V gene end was trimmed by 7 bases and the J gene end by 3 bases; junction bases not matched to a gene: 10. The CDR3 consists of 15 residues. Germline lookup yields CDR1 MNHEY and CDR2 SVGAGI. This chain's CDR3 is CASTPSLAITDTQYF. DNA of the CDR3: TGTGCCAGCACCCCCTCACTAGCGATAACAGATACGCAGTATTTT.

Only a few counts were recorded for this clone. The chain links TRBV13 to TRBJ1-5; D gene ambiguous. CDR1 PRHDT and CDR2 FYEKMQ come from the germline V gene (reference sequence). The CDR3 covers 15 residues. Trimming cost V 2 bases and J 2 bases, with 10 bases left between them. CDR3 nucleotides: TGTGCCAGCAGCTTATCCAGTGAAGGCAATCAGCCCCAGCATTTT. Protein: CASSLSSEGNQPQHF.

The chain is built from TRBV30 and TRBJ2-1; D gene ambiguous. V dropped 3 bases and J dropped 4 bases, with 16 bases sitting between them. The CDR3 loop spans 15 amino acids. The germline CDR1 and CDR2 sequences are GTSNPN and SVGIG (reference sequence). As DNA, the CDR3 is TGTGCCTGGAGCCCGGATAGCCTCTTTTACAATGAGCAGTTCTTC. Translating it yields CAWSPDSLFYNEQFF.

The chain combines TRBV4-2 with TRBJ2-3, with 8 bases that match TRBD2. Germline lookup yields CDR1 LGHNA and CDR2 YNFKEQ. The CDR3 sequence is 17 residues long. V lost 2 bases, J lost 6 bases, and 13 bases stayed unmatched. In nucleotides, the CDR3 is TGTGCCAGCAGCCAACAAACGAGCGGGAGAAAGAGCGATACGCAGTATTTT. Protein product: CASSQQTSGRKSDTQYF.

The chain links TRBV15 to TRBJ1-3; D call uncertain. Germline CDR1 reads LNHNV; CDR2 reads YYDKDF (reference sequence). Trimming shortened V by 1 base and J by 0 bases, and 10 bases separated the two germline ends. The CDR3 loop spans 16 amino acids. The CDR3 region has the DNA TGTGCCACCAGCAGAGTATTGACAAGCTCTGGAAACACCATATATTTT. As protein: CATSRVLTSSGNTIYF.

The chain employs TRBV6-6 and TRBJ2-1, with TRBD1 matching 7 bases. V lost 5 bases and J lost 10; bases outside the gene matches: 5. The germline gives CDR1 MNHNY, CDR2 SVGAGI (reference sequence). This CDR3 comprises 12 residues. CDR3 in DNA: TGTGCCAGCAGTACAGGGGTCTGGGAGCAGTTCTTC. Amino acids: CASSTGVWEQFF.

DNA of the CDR3: TGTGCCAGCACCTCTTGGCAGGGTAGAACTAATGAAAAACTGTTTTTT. It specifies CASTSWQGRTNEKLFF. This chain links TRBV28 with TRBJ1-4, with D perhaps matching TRBD1 (5 bases). The CDR3 sequence is 16 residues long. Germline V gene sequence: CDR1 MDHEN, CDR2 SYDVKM. The V and J ends lost 7 bases and 1 base respectively, with 16 bases between them.

This rearrangement joins TRBV7-9 to TRBJ2-7; 12 bases line up with TRBD2. Trimming at V came to 4 bases and at J to 0 bases, leaving 13 bases not matched to a gene. From germline, CDR1 is SEHNR and CDR2 FQNEAQ (reference sequence). The CDR3 sequence is 19 residues long. This CDR3 reads CASSWGLAGSRSSSYEQYF. The CDR3 DNA reads TGTGCCAGCAGCTGGGGACTAGCGGGCTCCCGGTCCAGCTCCTACGAGCAGTACTTC.

By share, this clone ranks as medium-sized (0.01 to 0.1%). This rearrangement joins TRBV10-1 to TRBJ1-5; 10 bases agree with TRBD1. Losses at the gene ends were 9 bases for V and 5 bases for J; bases not matched to a gene: 4. CDR1 is WNHNN, CDR2 SYGVQD, per germline (reference sequence). The CDR3 runs 13 residues. The CDR3 coding sequence is TGCGCCAGGGGACAGGGGAGGCATCAGCCCCAGCATTTT. Its protein is CARGQGRHQPQHF.

The rearrangement uses TRBV6-1 and TRBJ2-1, with 11 bases lining up with TRBD1. V lost 2 bases to trimming and J lost 6 bases; unmatched junction nucleotides: 6. CDR1 is MNHNS and CDR2 is SASEGT in the germline V gene. The CDR3 is 16 amino acids. The CDR3: CASSEQLGTGGNEQFF. The CDR3 nucleotides read TGTGCCAGCAGTGAACAGTTAGGGACAGGGGGCAATGAGCAGTTCTTC.

V usage is TRBV7-9 and J usage is TRBJ2-7; TRBD1 matches 9 bases. Trimming cost V 8 bases and J 4 bases; bases outside gene matches: 15. CDR1 is SEHNR, CDR2 FQNEAQ, per germline (reference sequence). This CDR3 is 16 amino acids long. CDR3 loop: CASVSVGQGRRYEQYF. The CDR3 bases are TGTGCCAGCGTCTCGGTCGGACAGGGGAGGAGGTACGAGCAGTACTTC.

In its sample, this clone is medium-sized (0.01 to 0.1%). The V gene is TRBV10-3, the J gene TRBJ1-1; 8 positions agree with TRBD1. The CDR3 covers 14 residues. Germline values: CDR1 ENHRY, CDR2 SYGVKD. The trim removed 6 bases at V and 5 bases at J, leaving 8 bases unmatched. This CDR3 is CAIRTGEGRTEAFF. DNA of the CDR3: TGTGCCATCAGGACAGGGGAAGGCCGGACTGAAGCTTTCTTT.

This chain links TRBV6-5 with TRBJ2-3; 7 nucleotides agree with TRBD1. This CDR3 is 15 amino acids long. Germline CDR1 and CDR2: MNHEY and SVGAGI. V gave up 5 bases and J gave up 3 bases; unmatched junction bases: 8. CDR3 DNA: TGTGCCAGCAGTAAACTTACGACAGGGACAGATACGCAGTATTTT. The encoded protein is CASSKLTTGTDTQYF.

This clone was detected a few times. The chain couples TRBV6-8 to TRBJ1-1; D not resolved. The CDR3 length is 12 residues. Germline V gene sequence: CDR1 MNHGY, CDR2 SAAAGT. V was pared by 2 bases and J by 5 bases, with 6 bases between. The CDR3, as DNA: TGTGCCAGCAGTTACGGGCAGACTGAAGCTTTCTTT. Protein sequence: CASSYGQTEAFF.

By its share, this clone is medium-sized (0.01 to 0.1%). The gene calls are TRBV19 and TRBJ1-2; 9 bases agree with TRBD1. Looked up from germline, CDR1 is LNHDA and CDR2 is SQIVND (reference sequence). The V and J ends lost 7 bases and 4 bases, in that order; junction bases with no gene match: 13. The CDR3 has 16 residues. CDR3 nucleotides: TGTGCCAGTACCTCCGGGACAGGGATTCCCCTCTATGGCTACACCTTC. This gives the protein CASTSGTGIPLYGYTF.

This clone was picked up a small number of times. The gene calls are TRBV27 and TRBJ2-7, with D maybe TRBD1 (6 bases). Germline V CDR1 and CDR2: MNHEY, SMNVEV (reference sequence). The CDR3 covers 15 residues. Deletions cut 4 bases from V and 0 bases from J, with 13 bases between. The CDR3 region has the DNA TGTGCCAGCAGTTCTCGGGGACACTTCTCCTACGAGCAGTACTTC. It is translated as CASSSRGHFSYEQYF.

This clone appeared once. The J gene is TRBJ1-3, the V gene TRBV14; D gene uncertain. V lost 1 base to trimming and J lost 0 bases, with 7 bases between them. Germline values: CDR1 SGHDN, CDR2 FVKESK. This CDR3 spans 15 amino acids. For the CDR3, the DNA is TGTGCCAGCAGCCAAGGGCAAACCTCTGGAAACACCATATATTTT. Translating gives CASSQGQTSGNTIYF.